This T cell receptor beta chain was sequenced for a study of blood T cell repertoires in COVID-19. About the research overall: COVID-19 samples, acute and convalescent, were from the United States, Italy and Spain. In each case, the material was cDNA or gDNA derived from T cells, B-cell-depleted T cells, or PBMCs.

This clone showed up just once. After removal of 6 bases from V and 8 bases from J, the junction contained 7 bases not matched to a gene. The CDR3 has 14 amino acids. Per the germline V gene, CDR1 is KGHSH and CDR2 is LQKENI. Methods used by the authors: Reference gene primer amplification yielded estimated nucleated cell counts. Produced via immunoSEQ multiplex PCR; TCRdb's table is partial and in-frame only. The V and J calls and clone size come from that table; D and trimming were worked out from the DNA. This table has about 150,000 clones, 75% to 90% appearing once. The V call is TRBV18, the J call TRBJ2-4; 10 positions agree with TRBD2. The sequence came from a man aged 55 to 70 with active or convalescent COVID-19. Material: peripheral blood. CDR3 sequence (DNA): TGTGCCAGCTCCCAGGGAGCGGGAGGGTACATTCAGTACTTC. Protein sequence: CASSQGAGGYIQYF.